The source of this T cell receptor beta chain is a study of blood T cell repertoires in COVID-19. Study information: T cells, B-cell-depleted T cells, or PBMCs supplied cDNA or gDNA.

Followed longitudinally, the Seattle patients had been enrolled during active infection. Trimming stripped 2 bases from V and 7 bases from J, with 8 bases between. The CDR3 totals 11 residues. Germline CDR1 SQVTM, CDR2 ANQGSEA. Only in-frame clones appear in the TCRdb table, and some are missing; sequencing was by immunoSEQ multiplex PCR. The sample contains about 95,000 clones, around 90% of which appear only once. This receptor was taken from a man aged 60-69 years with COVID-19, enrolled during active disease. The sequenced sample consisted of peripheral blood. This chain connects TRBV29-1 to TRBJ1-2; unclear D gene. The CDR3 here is CSVESRSGYTF. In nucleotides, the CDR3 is TGCAGCGTTGAATCCCGGAGTGGCTACACCTTC.